These T cell receptor beta chains were read from a single sample in a study of T-cell memory formation after mild COVID-19. TCRdb called the 5' RACE reads again in MiXCR, with one record for every CDR3 protein. The table records 500,000 to 650,000 distinct CDR3 sequences, approximately 21% of them present only once. The sample comprised PBMCs or a T cell subset sorted from them (not recorded which). The receptors were sampled from an adult woman who had mild COVID-19 (a few samples of this study predate the infection). Cell type and time point are not known. The CDR3 runs from the conserved cysteine through the conserved F or W. D genes are given only for firm matches. For some rows the clone size is stated as once, few or many, or as a class when expanded; others skip it.

TRBV29-1	TRBJ1-2	TRBD1	.	TGCAGCGTGGAAGGACAGGGGAGCGATGGCTACACCTTC	CSVEGQGSDGYTF
TRBV5-1	TRBJ2-3	TRBD2	.	TGCGCCAGCAGCTCGGAACAGCGGGGGTTCACAGATACGCAGTATTTT	CASSSEQRGFTDTQYF
TRBV5-5	TRBJ2-1	TRBD2	few	TGTGCCAGCAGCTTTTGGGGGGGATTCGACAATGAGCAGTTCTTC	CASSFWGGFDNEQFF
TRBV3-2	TRBJ2-6	.	.	TGTGCCAGCAGCCAAGACGCCAGGCGGTCTGGGGCCAACGTCCTGACTTTC	CASSQDARRSGANVLTF
TRBV6-2/TRBV6-3	TRBJ2-2	TRBD2	.	TGTGCCAGCAGTTACTCGAGTGCAGCGGGGGGCCCCGGGGAGCTGTTTTTT	CASSYSSAAGGPGELFF
TRBV29-1	TRBJ1-1	TRBD1	.	TGCAGCGAAAACAGGGGCCCAAACACTGAAGCTTTCTTT	CSENRGPNTEAFF
TRBV9	TRBJ1-1	.	.	TGTGCCAGCAGCGCTGGGGGGACTGAAGCTTTCTTT	CASSAGGTEAFF
TRBV7-9	TRBJ2-5	.	.	TGTGCCAGCAGCTTAGCAACTACCCCCCGGGAGACCCAGTACTTC	CASSLATTPRETQYF
TRBV24-1	TRBJ2-7	TRBD2	.	TGTGCCACCAGTGATTTCCTGGGACTAGCGGACCCAAAAGCCTCCTACGAGCAGTACTTC	CATSDFLGLADPKASYEQYF
TRBV7-6	TRBJ2-6	.	.	TGTGCCAGCAGCCGGCCCGATCTGTCTGGGGCCAACGTCCTGACTTTC	CASSRPDLSGANVLTF
TRBV7-6	TRBJ2-1	TRBD2	.	TGTGCCAGCAGCTCCCTTCCACTAGCGTTAAGCTCCTACAATGAGCAGTTCTTC	CASSSLPLALSSYNEQFF
TRBV7-9	TRBJ1-1	TRBD1	.	TGTGCCAGCAGCTTATTCGTCCGCGCCGGACAGGGGGCCGGAGGAGCTTTCTTT	CASSLFVRAGQGAGGAFF
TRBV29-1	TRBJ2-2	TRBD1	few	TGCAGCGTCTCTACGTTATCAGGGGGCGGGAACACCGGGGAGCTGTTTTTT	CSVSTLSGGGNTGELFF
TRBV6-5	TRBJ2-7	TRBD2	few	TGTGCCAGCAGCCCCTCCGCGGGGGGTTCCGACGAGCAGTACTTC	CASSPSAGGSDEQYF
TRBV30	TRBJ1-6	TRBD1	.	TGTGCCTGGAAATTCCTGACAGGGGACGGGGATTCACCCCTCCACTTT	CAWKFLTGDGDSPLHF
TRBV24-1	TRBJ2-1	.	few	TGTGCCACCAGTGATTGGGCCTACAATGAGCAGTTCTTC	CATSDWAYNEQFF
TRBV2	TRBJ1-6	.	once	TGTGCCAGCAGTTTCCGGGAAGGAGGGTCACCCCTCCACTTT	CASSFREGGSPLHF
TRBV27	TRBJ2-2	.	.	TGTGCCAGCAGTTTATCGCTGACCGGGGAGCTGTTTTTT	CASSLSLTGELFF
TRBV5-1	TRBJ2-3	TRBD2	few	TGCGCCAGCAGCTTGCCCGGACTAGCCCTTGGCACAGATACGCAGTATTTT	CASSLPGLALGTDTQYF
TRBV29-1	TRBJ2-7	.	few	TGCAGCGTTGTAGGGGGGAACTCCTACGAGCAGTACTTC	CSVVGGNSYEQYF
TRBV4-2	TRBJ2-1	TRBD2	few	TGTGCCAGCAGCGCCGGGACTAGCGGGAACAATGAGCAGTTCTTC	CASSAGTSGNNEQFF
TRBV9	TRBJ2-2	TRBD2	.	TGTGCCAGCAGCGTAGTCGCGGGAGGCACCACCGGGGAGCTGTTTTTT	CASSVVAGGTTGELFF
TRBV14	TRBJ1-2	.	.	TGTGCCAGCAGCCAAGATTCAGCAGGGAGGAACTATGGCTACACCTTC	CASSQDSAGRNYGYTF
TRBV10-3	TRBJ1-2	.	.	TGTGCCACCCTTCGTGGGGACTATGGCTACACCTTC	CATLRGDYGYTF
TRBV12-3/TRBV12-4	TRBJ2-2	TRBD2	few	TGTGCCAGCAGTTTCAATAACCTGCTAGCGGGAAGATCCGGGGAGCTGTTTTTT	CASSFNNLLAGRSGELFF
TRBV14	TRBJ2-5	TRBD1	.	TGTGCCAGCAGCCAAGAGGGACAGTGGGGATGGACCCAGTACTTC	CASSQEGQWGWTQYF
TRBV18	TRBJ1-5	TRBD1	.	TGTGCCAGCTCATCATTAAAGACAGGGGATAGCAATCAGCCCCAGCATTTT	CASSSLKTGDSNQPQHF
TRBV5-1	TRBJ1-1	TRBD1	.	TGCGCCAGCAGCTTGGGGGACAGCCACAACACTGAAGCTTTCTTT	CASSLGDSHNTEAFF
TRBV6-4	TRBJ2-1	TRBD1	.	TGTGCCAGCAGTGACGGGGCAGGGGGCAATGAGCAGTTCTTC	CASSDGAGGNEQFF
TRBV29-1	TRBJ1-2	.	.	TGCAGCGTTGAAGACCTGACAGAAGGCTACACCTTC	CSVEDLTEGYTF
TRBV20-1	TRBJ2-3	TRBD2	few	TGCAGTGCTCTAGCAATAGCGGGAGATGGGGGAGGGACAGATACGCAGTATTTT	CSALAIAGDGGGTDTQYF
TRBV15	TRBJ2-3	TRBD2	.	TGTGCCACCAGCGCCCTCGGGGCGGGAGGCACAGATACGCAGTATTTT	CATSALGAGGTDTQYF
TRBV5-1	TRBJ2-3	TRBD2	few	TGCGCCAGCAGACCTAGCGGGGGGGCCTCAGATACGCAGTATTTT	CASRPSGGASDTQYF
TRBV7-6	TRBJ2-2	TRBD1	.	TGTGCCAGCAGCTTGACAGGGTACACCGGGGAGCTGTTTTTT	CASSLTGYTGELFF
TRBV7-3	TRBJ2-1	.	.	TGTGCCAGCAGCTTAGTTGGTGGGACTGGGGACGAGCAGTTCTTC	CASSLVGGTGDEQFF
TRBV14	TRBJ1-1	TRBD1	.	TGTGCCAGCAGCCAAGAGGAGGGGGCACTTACTGAAGCTTTCTTT	CASSQEEGALTEAFF
TRBV30	TRBJ1-2	.	.	TGTGCCTGGAGTGTTGGGGGGTATGGCTACACCTTC	CAWSVGGYGYTF
TRBV5-1	TRBJ1-2	.	few	TGCGCCAGCAGGGACAATAACTATGGCTACACCTTC	CASRDNNYGYTF
TRBV7-6	TRBJ2-1	TRBD2	few	TGTGCCAGCAGCTTAGCTAAAATAAGTGGACTAGCGGGAGTAGAGGACGAGCAGTTCTTC	CASSLAKISGLAGVEDEQFF
TRBV5-1	TRBJ2-5	.	few	TGCGCCAGCAGCCAAGGCGCCGGGGAGGAGACCCAGTACTTC	CASSQGAGEETQYF
TRBV2	TRBJ2-1	.	few	TGTGCCAGCAGTGATCGGCAGAGAAAGTTCTTC	CASSDRQRKFF
TRBV3-1	TRBJ1-5	TRBD1	few	TGTGCCAGCAGCCGGGGGGCAGGGGACAGGGGGCCTCAGCCCCAGCATTTT	CASSRGAGDRGPQPQHF
TRBV20-1	TRBJ2-5	TRBD2	many	TGCAGTGCTAAAATCATTCCGGGACTAGCGGGAGGGACTGAGGAGACCCAGTACTTC	CSAKIIPGLAGGTEETQYF
TRBV7-2	TRBJ2-7	.	few	TGTGCCAGCAGTCCCGGAGGGACTCCGTTCAAGCAGTACTTC	CASSPGGTPFKQYF
TRBV7-3	TRBJ2-7	TRBD1	.	TGTGCCAGCAGCACCGGACAGGGGACCGAGCAGTACTTC	CASSTGQGTEQYF
TRBV7-2	TRBJ2-3	.	.	TGTGCCAGCAAAACAGGGAGTACGACAGATACGCAGTATTTT	CASKTGSTTDTQYF
TRBV21-1	TRBJ1-2	.	few	TGTGCCAGCAGCTCAGCAGGAACAGCTAATGGCTACACCTTC	CASSSAGTANGYTF
TRBV24-1	TRBJ2-3	TRBD2	many	TGTGCCACCAGTTGGACTAGCGGGAGTGGGGCAGATACGCAGTATTTT	CATSWTSGSGADTQYF
TRBV12-2	TRBJ2-1	.	few	TGTGCAAGTCGCTTAGCCACGTCGGGGGGGATCGCTCCCTACAATGAGCAGTTCTTC	CASRLATSGGIAPYNEQFF
TRBV2	TRBJ2-3	.	few	TGTGCCAGCAGTTCTTCCCTACGGGGGAGGGATACGCAGTATTTT	CASSSSLRGRDTQYF
TRBV12-3/TRBV12-4	TRBJ1-2	TRBD1	.	TGTGCCAGCAGGACGTCAGGGGGTGGTAACTATGGCTACACCTTC	CASRTSGGGNYGYTF
TRBV29-1	TRBJ2-7	.	.	TGCAGCGTTGAAGGACAGGTGCCCCACGAGCAGTACTTC	CSVEGQVPHEQYF
TRBV5-1	TRBJ2-5	TRBD2	.	TGCGCCAGCAGCTTGTCGAGACTAGCGGCGAACCAAGAGACCCAGTACTTC	CASSLSRLAANQETQYF
TRBV3-1	TRBJ2-7	.	.	TGTGCCAGCAGCCCGACTCAAGCCGCCGTCTACGAGCAGTACTTC	CASSPTQAAVYEQYF